This TCR beta chain was observed in a study of T cell responses to AZD1222 COVID-19 vaccine. The overall study: Pooling of second doses given at about 4 or about 12 weeks was done. Findings and caveats of the study: Nearly half of unique spike-specific TCRs reportedly avoided B.1.351 and B.1.1.7 mutated regions.

CDR1 LGHDT and CDR2 YNNKEL come from the germline V gene (reference sequence). CDR3 length: 13 amino acids. Comments on this clone: Its antigen remains unknown. A read error may produce the germline difference seen at one junction end.

TCRdb's copy holds only in-frame clones and misses some; the assay was immunoSEQ multiplex PCR. The sample shows about 110,000 clones, about 85% of them seen only once. The sequence derives from an adult in good health. The V and J genes are TRBV3-1 (or the pseudogene TRBV3-2) and TRBJ2-7; D is unresolved. Material: peripheral blood, obtained on day 0 of AZD1222 vaccination. This chain's CDR3 is CASSQASSYKQYF. The CDR3 DNA reads TGTGCCAGCAGCCAAGCAAGTTCCTACAAGCAGTACTTC.